These T cell receptor beta chains were read from a single sample in a study of T cells in Graves' hyperthyroidism and ophthalmopathy. TCRdb processed the multiplex PCR reads anew with MiXCR; each CDR3 protein has one entry. The table has approximately 520,000 distinct CDR3 sequences, more than 20% seen once. Sequences were obtained from blood. The source is a man aged 18 to 35 with Graves' hyperthyroidism. The CDR3 runs from the conserved cysteine through the conserved F or W. Fields, in order: J gene, clone size, V gene, D gene, CDR3 DNA, CDR3 protein. D genes are given only for firm matches. Only part of the rows carry a size: once, few, many, or a class if the clone is expanded.

TRBJ1-5	NA	TRBV19	NA	TGTGCCAGTAGTATAGTTGCAGGGGCCAATCAGCCCCAGCATTTT	CASSIVAGANQPQHF
TRBJ2-7	NA	TRBV28	NA	TGTGCCGGCAGTTTGGGGGTTCACCGGGACATCGAGCAGTACTTC	CAGSLGVHRDIEQYF
TRBJ2-1	NA	TRBV28	TRBD2	TGTGCCAGCAGTTCTCGACTAGCGGGGATTTACAATGAGCAGTTCTTC	CASSSRLAGIYNEQFF
TRBJ1-2	few	TRBV6-1	NA	TGTGCCAGCTACGAACAGCTCTCCTCAGTCTATGGCTACACCTTC	CASYEQLSSVYGYTF
TRBJ1-5	few	TRBV7-8	NA	TGTGCCAGCAGCTCGGCGGTGGGGGAACAGCCCCAGCATTTT	CASSSAVGEQPQHF
TRBJ2-5	NA	TRBV13	TRBD1	TGTGCCAGCAGCTTAGTGTCGGGACAGTTAAGGGAGACCCAGTACTTC	CASSLVSGQLRETQYF
TRBJ1-2	many	TRBV7-2	NA	TGTGCCAGCAGCCTCGACAGTTCTAACTATGGCTACACCTTC	CASSLDSSNYGYTF
TRBJ2-5	NA	TRBV12-3/TRBV12-4	NA	TGTGCCAGCAGCCCTAATTATGCTGAGACCCAGTACTTC	CASSPNYAETQYF
TRBJ2-5	NA	TRBV12-5	TRBD1	TGTGCTAGCGGGGACAGGGGTTACCAAGAGACCCAGTACTTC	CASGDRGYQETQYF
TRBJ1-2	many	TRBV7-9	NA	TGTGCCAGCAGCGTAGACAGCTATGGCTACACCTTC	CASSVDSYGYTF
TRBJ1-2	many	TRBV24-1	NA	TGTGCCACCAGTGGTCCCGACAGGAGAGGCTATGGCTACACCTTC	CATSGPDRRGYGYTF
TRBJ2-3	few	TRBV24-1	TRBD1	TGTGCCACCAGTGGTTCCGTGCAGGACAGGTCTAGCACAGATACGCAGTATTTT	CATSGSVQDRSSTDTQYF
TRBJ2-4	NA	TRBV25-1	NA	TGTGCCAGCAGTCAAGAGAGTGACGGAAACATTCAGTACTTC	CASSQESDGNIQYF
TRBJ2-3	many	TRBV28	NA	TGTGCCAGCAGTTTATTGACAGATACGCAGTATTTT	CASSLLTDTQYF
TRBJ1-2	NA	TRBV12-3/TRBV12-4	NA	TGTGCCAGCAGCACAGACGGAGTCGGGGGCTACACCTTC	CASSTDGVGGYTF
TRBJ1-5	NA	TRBV6-5	NA	TGTGCCAGCAGTTACAAGGGGCACAATCAGCCCCAGCATTTT	CASSYKGHNQPQHF
TRBJ2-7	few	TRBV30	NA	TGTGCCTGGACCTCATCGGCTGGCGAGCAGTACTTC	CAWTSSAGEQYF
TRBJ1-1	NA	TRBV28	NA	TGTGCCAGCAGTTACTCCTACATGGAGGGCCCCACTGAAGCTTTCTTT	CASSYSYMEGPTEAFF
TRBJ2-5	many	TRBV12-3/TRBV12-4	TRBD2	TGTGCCAGCAGTCGGACTAGCGTAGAGACCCAGTACTTC	CASSRTSVETQYF
TRBJ2-2	many	TRBV6-4	TRBD2	TGTGCCAGCACCGGACTAGCGGGGGGGGTGGATGCCGGGGAGCTGTTTTTT	CASTGLAGGVDAGELFF
TRBJ2-2	NA	TRBV2	NA	TGTGCCAGCAGCTCCATCACAGCGGATGCCGGGGAGCTGTTTTTT	CASSSITADAGELFF
TRBJ1-2	many	TRBV20-1	NA	TGCAGTGCTAGAAGGGGGGATAAGTATGGCTACACCTTC	CSARRGDKYGYTF
TRBJ1-2	NA	TRBV20-1	TRBD1	TGCAGTGCTGGAGAGACAGGGGGGGATAACTATGGCTACACCTTC	CSAGETGGDNYGYTF
TRBJ2-7	many	TRBV2	NA	TGTGCCAGCAGTGAAGGCCCGACGGGAACCTACGAGCAGTACTTC	CASSEGPTGTYEQYF
TRBJ2-7	NA	TRBV2	NA	TGTGCCAGCAGTGAAGCCCTCGGACAGAGCGAGCAGTACTTC	CASSEALGQSEQYF
TRBJ2-7	NA	TRBV6-1	NA	TGTGCCAGCAGTGAAAATCGCCCTCCTTCCGAGCAGTACTTC	CASSENRPPSEQYF
TRBJ1-5	NA	TRBV4-1	NA	TGCGCCAGCAGCCAAGACGGGGTGTTGGGGTCCCAGCCCCAGCATTTT	CASSQDGVLGSQPQHF
TRBJ2-2	few	TRBV20-1	NA	TGCAGTGCTAGTGGTCAGGGTGGCGGGGAGCTGTTTTTT	CSASGQGGGELFF
TRBJ1-2	many	TRBV12-3/TRBV12-4	TRBD1	TGTGCCAGCAGCCACCCAGGGGGCGGCTATGGCTACACCTTC	CASSHPGGGYGYTF
TRBJ1-1	many	TRBV5-1	NA	TGCGCCAGCAGCTTCGAGGGGATTTCCCTCACTGAAGCTTTCTTT	CASSFEGISLTEAFF
TRBJ1-2	once	TRBV12-3/TRBV12-4	TRBD1	TGTGCCAGCACCTCGACAGGGAACTTAGACTATGGCTACACCTTC	CASTSTGNLDYGYTF
TRBJ2-7	few	TRBV7-2	TRBD2	TGTGCCAGCAGCTTAGCGGGAGGGCTGTGGGAGCAGTACTTC	CASSLAGGLWEQYF
TRBJ2-2	NA	TRBV4-2	TRBD2	TGTGCCAGCAGCCAAAAAGCGGGGGGGTACACCGGGGAGCTGTTTTTT	CASSQKAGGYTGELFF
TRBJ1-6	NA	TRBV19	NA	TGTGCCAGTAGTATTACGGCGGAATGGAATTCACCCCTCCACTTT	CASSITAEWNSPLHF
TRBJ2-7	few	TRBV12-3/TRBV12-4	NA	TGTGCCAGCAGTCTCTTTTTGGCCGAAGAGCAGTACTTC	CASSLFLAEEQYF
TRBJ2-6	NA	TRBV5-1	NA	TGCGCCAGCAGCCCAACCTCGTCACCCATGGGGGCCAACGTCCTGACTTTC	CASSPTSSPMGANVLTF
TRBJ1-3	NA	TRBV2	TRBD1	TGTGCCAGCAGTGTGGGACAGGCCAGCTCTGGAAACACCATATATTTT	CASSVGQASSGNTIYF
TRBJ2-5	NA	TRBV19	NA	TGTGCCAGTACCCAAACCGGGACGAGAGGAGAGACCCAGTACTTC	CASTQTGTRGETQYF
TRBJ2-7	many	TRBV27	TRBD2	TGTGCCAGCAGTCCGATGACTAGCGGGGGGCATTTACCCTACGAGCAGTACTTC	CASSPMTSGGHLPYEQYF
TRBJ1-5	many	TRBV20-1	NA	TGCAGTGCCGAAGGGTCAGGGAATCAGCCCCAGCATTTT	CSAEGSGNQPQHF
TRBJ1-1	many	TRBV6-1	NA	TGTGCCAGCAGTGCCATCAGGGCTTACACTGAAGCTTTCTTT	CASSAIRAYTEAFF
TRBJ1-2	many	TRBV10-3	TRBD1	TGTGCCTTAGGGACAGGTTATGGCTACACCTTC	CALGTGYGYTF
TRBJ2-7	NA	TRBV5-1	NA	TGCGCCAGCAGCCTCCCGGCAGCGACCTACGGGCAGTACTTC	CASSLPAATYGQYF
TRBJ2-5	many	TRBV11-2	NA	TGTGCCAGCCGGTGGGTAGAAGAGACCCAGTACTTC	CASRWVEETQYF
TRBJ2-7	NA	TRBV28	TRBD2	TGTGCCAGCAGCTTGGAAAGCGGGAACTTCTACGAGCAGTACTTC	CASSLESGNFYEQYF
TRBJ1-2	many	TRBV6-1	NA	TGTGCCAGCCGAGGGTTAATTACAGGGAATAATGGCTACACCTTC	CASRGLITGNNGYTF
TRBJ2-7	NA	TRBV7-2	NA	TGTGCCAGCAGCTATCGGACTACCGGGTCCTACGAGCAGTACTTC	CASSYRTTGSYEQYF
TRBJ2-7	many	TRBV7-9	NA	TGTGCCAGCAGCTTAGAACTCTCCTACGAGCAGTACTTC	CASSLELSYEQYF